The present T cell receptor (beta chain) was sequenced within a study of PD-1 blockade in mismatch repair-deficient tumors. Study-wide background: All were previously treated, progressing patients with about twelve mismatch repair-deficient cancer types. The study, taken as a whole, reports: Tumor-resident clones, often undetectable pretreatment in blood, expanded then contracted after pembrolizumab.

Per the germline V gene, CDR1 is SGHRS and CDR2 is YFSETQ. The CDR3 loop spans 15 amino acids. With V trimmed by 4 bases and J by 12 bases, 15 bases remained unmatched. Libraries were prepared by immunoSEQ multiplex PCR; TCRdb keeps only in-frame clonotypes and omits some of them. This sample has just over 25,000 clones; about 88% occur once, and the top ten carry 2.5% to 3%. Every patient had mismatch repair deficiency by PCR or immunohistochemistry. TCR sequencing covered a few patients who responded to pembrolizumab. Details on this clone: The antigen is unknown.

The clonotype comes from an adult with mismatch repair-deficient cancer. The chain couples TRBV5-1 to TRBJ2-1; 8 positions agree with TRBD2. This material consisted of PBMCs, taken before pembrolizumab treatment. The CDR3, as DNA: TGCGCCAGCAGCACTCAAAGCGGGAGTGTCTCCGCGCAGTTCTTC. The encoded protein is CASSTQSGSVSAQFF.